The rows below give T cell receptor beta chains drawn from one sample of a study of blood T cells in healthy people across ages. From the 5' RACE reads, TCRdb called clonotypes with MiXCR, one entry per CDR3 protein. Of fewer than 800,000 distinct CDR3 sequences listed, about 34% are singletons. Specimen: blood. These TCRs come from an elderly woman in good health. Each CDR3 is given with its conserved first and last residue. Fields, in order: D gene, clone size, J gene, V gene, CDR3 DNA, CDR3 protein. D genes are given only for firm matches. The size entry is marked missing in some rows and otherwise reads once, few, many or a size class.

- many TRBJ2-7 TRBV20-1 TGCAGTGTTACCGATAGAACCTACGAGCAGTACTTC CSVTDRTYEQYF
- many TRBJ2-7 TRBV6-2/TRBV6-3 TGTGCCAGCAGTTACTCGATGGTAAACAGGGACGGGCAGTACTTC CASSYSMVNRDGQYF
- - TRBJ1-6 TRBV20-1 TGCAGTGCTAGATCGGACAGCGATAATTCACCCCTCCACTTT CSARSDSDNSPLHF
TRBD1 - TRBJ2-3 TRBV7-2 TGTGCCAGCAGCTTAAACCCAGGGGGCTGGGATACGCAGTATTTT CASSLNPGGWDTQYF
- - TRBJ2-7 TRBV29-1 TGCAGCGTTGTAGATTTAGCCGGGGGGCAGGTCTACGAGCAGTACTTC CSVVDLAGGQVYEQYF
- - TRBJ2-2 TRBV9 TGTGCCAGCAGCGTAGACGCCGGGGAGCTGTTTTTT CASSVDAGELFF
- - TRBJ1-2 TRBV5-1 TGCGCCAGCAGCAAAAACAGGGAGGGCTATGGCTACACCTTC CASSKNREGYGYTF
- - TRBJ1-1 TRBV5-1 TGCGCCAGCAGCTTGGCCGCGGCTAAGACCACTGAAGCTTTCTTT CASSLAAAKTTEAFF
- many TRBJ2-3 TRBV5-1 TGCGCCAGCAGCTTGGATACAGCGGGCACAGATACGCAGTATTTT CASSLDTAGTDTQYF
TRBD1 - TRBJ2-6 TRBV2 TGTGCCAGCAGTTCGAACAGGGGGCCTGGGGCCAACGTCCTGACTTTC CASSSNRGPGANVLTF
TRBD1 many TRBJ2-1 TRBV11-1 TGTGCCAGCAGCTCCCTCGGACAGGGGACGTTCTTC CASSSLGQGTFF
- - TRBJ1-3 TRBV7-2 TGTGCCAGCAGCTTAGAATCCCGTGGAAACACCATATATTTT CASSLESRGNTIYF
TRBD1 many TRBJ1-2 TRBV12-3/TRBV12-4 TGTGCCAGCAGCAACCGGCAGGGGGCTGGCTACACCTTC CASSNRQGAGYTF
- - TRBJ1-5 TRBV28 TGTGCCAGCAGTTTACCTAGTAGGGGTCAGCCCCAGCATTTT CASSLPSRGQPQHF
- many TRBJ2-5 TRBV12-3/TRBV12-4 TGTGCCAGCAGCCCTCAACTGCTGGAGACCCAGTACTTC CASSPQLLETQYF
- many TRBJ1-4 TRBV20-1 TGCAGTGCTATGGGACTCCTTGAAAAACTGTTTTTT CSAMGLLEKLFF
TRBD2 many TRBJ2-7 TRBV9 TGTGCCAGCAGCGTAGGTAGCGGGGGGGTCTACGAGCAGTACTTC CASSVGSGGVYEQYF
- - TRBJ2-1 TRBV4-3 TGCGCCAGCAGCCAAGATACTAGTCTAGCCTACAATGAGCAGTTCTTC CASSQDTSLAYNEQFF
- - TRBJ2-1 TRBV5-1 TGCGCCAGCAGCTTGGGACAGCCCGACAATGAGCAGTTCTTC CASSLGQPDNEQFF